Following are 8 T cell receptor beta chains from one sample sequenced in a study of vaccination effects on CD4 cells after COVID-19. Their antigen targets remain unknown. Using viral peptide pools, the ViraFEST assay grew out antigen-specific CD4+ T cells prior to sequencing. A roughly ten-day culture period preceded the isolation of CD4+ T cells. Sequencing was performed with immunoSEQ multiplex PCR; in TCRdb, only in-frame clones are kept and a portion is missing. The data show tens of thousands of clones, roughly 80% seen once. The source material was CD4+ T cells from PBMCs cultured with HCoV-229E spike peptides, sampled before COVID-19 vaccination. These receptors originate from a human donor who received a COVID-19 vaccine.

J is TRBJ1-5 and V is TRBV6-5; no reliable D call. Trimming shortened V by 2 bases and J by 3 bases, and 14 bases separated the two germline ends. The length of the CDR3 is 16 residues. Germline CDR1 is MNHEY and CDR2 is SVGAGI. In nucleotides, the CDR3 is TGTGCCAGCAGTTACCGGCGGTTGGGTTCCAATCAGCCCCAGCATTTT. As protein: CASSYRRLGSNQPQHF.

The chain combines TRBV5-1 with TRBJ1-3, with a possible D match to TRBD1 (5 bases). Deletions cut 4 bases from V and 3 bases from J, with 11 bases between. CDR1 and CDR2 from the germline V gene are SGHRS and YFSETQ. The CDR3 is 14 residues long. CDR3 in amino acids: CASSPRDVGNTIYF. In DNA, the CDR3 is TGCGCCAGCAGCCCCCGGGACGTTGGAAACACCATATATTTT.

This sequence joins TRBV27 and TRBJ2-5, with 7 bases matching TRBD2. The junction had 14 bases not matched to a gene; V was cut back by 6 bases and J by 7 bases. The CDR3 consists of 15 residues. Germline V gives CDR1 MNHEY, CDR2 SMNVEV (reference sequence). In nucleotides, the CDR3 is TGTGCCAGCAGCACCCATGGGGGGGGGATTGGGACCCAGTACTTC. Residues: CASSTHGGGIGTQYF.

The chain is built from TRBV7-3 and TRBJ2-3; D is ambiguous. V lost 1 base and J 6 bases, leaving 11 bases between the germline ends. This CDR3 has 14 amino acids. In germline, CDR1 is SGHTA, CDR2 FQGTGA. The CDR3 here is CASSLMHMADTQYF. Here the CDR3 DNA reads TGTGCCAGCAGCTTAATGCACATGGCGGATACGCAGTATTTT.

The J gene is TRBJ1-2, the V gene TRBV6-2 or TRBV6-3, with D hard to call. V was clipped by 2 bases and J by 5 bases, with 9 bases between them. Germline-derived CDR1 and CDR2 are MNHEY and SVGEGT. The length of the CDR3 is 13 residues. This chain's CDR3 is CASSYQQSYGYTF. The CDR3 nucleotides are TGTGCCAGCAGTTACCAACAGTCTTATGGCTACACCTTC.

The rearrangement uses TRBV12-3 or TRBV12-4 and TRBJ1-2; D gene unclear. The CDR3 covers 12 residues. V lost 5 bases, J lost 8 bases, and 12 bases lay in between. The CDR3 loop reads CASSEGVRGYTF. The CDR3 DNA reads TGTGCCAGCAGTGAGGGTGTACGCGGCTACACCTTC.

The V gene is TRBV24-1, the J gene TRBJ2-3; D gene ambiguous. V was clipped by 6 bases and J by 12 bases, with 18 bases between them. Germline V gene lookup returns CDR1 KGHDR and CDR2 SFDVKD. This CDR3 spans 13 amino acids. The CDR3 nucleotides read TGTGCCACCAGTTCTAAGAGCCTACCGAGCCAGTATTTT. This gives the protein CATSSKSLPSQYF.

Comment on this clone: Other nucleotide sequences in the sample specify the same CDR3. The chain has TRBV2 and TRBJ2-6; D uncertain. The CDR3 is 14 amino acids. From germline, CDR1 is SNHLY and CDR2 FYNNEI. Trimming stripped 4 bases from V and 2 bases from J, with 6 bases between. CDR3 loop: CASSGTAGANVLTF. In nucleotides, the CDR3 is TGTGCCAGCAGTGGAACAGCTGGGGCCAACGTCCTGACTTTC.